Here is one T cell receptor beta chain with its context. Its antigen is unknown. This specimen belongs to a study of T cells in Graves' hyperthyroidism and ophthalmopathy. The study, taken as a whole, reports: Model-based prediction identified ophthalmopathy a median around 6.5 months prior to its onset.

There were TCR beta CDR3 regions amplified from RNA transcripts. When the TCR CDR3 underwent first-round RT-PCR, the HTBI primer set was used. TCRdb reanalysed the multiplex PCR reads using MiXCR and keeps one entry per CDR3 protein. The sample lists roughly 130,000 distinct CDR3 sequences; 22% were seen once. This receptor was taken from a woman in her fifties or sixties with Graves' hyperthyroidism that later progressed to Graves' ophthalmopathy. The sequencing input was blood.

CDR3 bases: TGCAGTGCGAAGGACAGGATGAACCAAAACATTCAGTACTTC. Residues: CSAKDRMNQNIQYF. The chain has TRBV20-1 and TRBJ2-4, with 7 bases that match TRBD1. The CDR3 spans 14 residues. With 6 bases clipped from V and 5 bases from J, the junction kept 10 bases outside the gene matches. The V gene's germline CDR1 is DFQATT and CDR2 SNEGSKA (reference sequence).